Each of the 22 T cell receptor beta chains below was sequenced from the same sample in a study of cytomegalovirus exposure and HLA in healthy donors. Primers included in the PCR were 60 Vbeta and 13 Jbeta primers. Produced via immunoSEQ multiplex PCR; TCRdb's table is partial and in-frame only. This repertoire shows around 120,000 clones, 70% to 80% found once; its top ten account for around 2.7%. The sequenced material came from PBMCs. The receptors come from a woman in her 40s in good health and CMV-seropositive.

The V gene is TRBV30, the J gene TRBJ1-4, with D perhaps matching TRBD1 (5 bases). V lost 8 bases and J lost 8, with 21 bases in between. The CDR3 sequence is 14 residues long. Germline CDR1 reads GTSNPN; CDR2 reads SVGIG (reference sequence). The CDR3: CAGSGGSLAEKLFF. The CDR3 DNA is TGTGCCGGATCCGGGGGGTCCTTGGCGGAAAAACTGTTTTTT.

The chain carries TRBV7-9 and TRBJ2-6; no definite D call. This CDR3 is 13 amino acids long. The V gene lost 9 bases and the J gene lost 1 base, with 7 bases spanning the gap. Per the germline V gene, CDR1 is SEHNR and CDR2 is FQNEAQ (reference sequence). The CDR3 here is CASSGSGANVLTF. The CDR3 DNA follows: TGTGCCAGTTCAGGATCTGGGGCCAACGTCCTGACTTTC.

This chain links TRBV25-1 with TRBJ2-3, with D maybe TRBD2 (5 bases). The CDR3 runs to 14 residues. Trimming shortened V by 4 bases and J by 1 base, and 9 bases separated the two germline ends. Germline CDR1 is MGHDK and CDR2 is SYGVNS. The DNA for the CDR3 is TGTGCCAGCAGTGGCGGGTCCCGCACAGATACGCAGTATTTT. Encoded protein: CASSGGSRTDTQYF.

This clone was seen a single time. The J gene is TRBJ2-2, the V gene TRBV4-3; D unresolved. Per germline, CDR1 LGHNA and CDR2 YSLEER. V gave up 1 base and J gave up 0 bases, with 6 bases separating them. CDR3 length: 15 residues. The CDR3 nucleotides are TGCGCCAGCAGCCAAGCTACCTCGAACACCGGGGAGCTGTTTTTT. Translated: CASSQATSNTGELFF.

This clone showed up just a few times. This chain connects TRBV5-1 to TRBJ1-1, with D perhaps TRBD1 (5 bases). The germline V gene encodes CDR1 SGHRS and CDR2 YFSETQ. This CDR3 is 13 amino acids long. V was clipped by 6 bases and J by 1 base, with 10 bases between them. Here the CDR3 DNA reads TGCGCCAGCACCTCTCAGGGGAACACTGAAGCTTTCTTT. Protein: CASTSQGNTEAFF.

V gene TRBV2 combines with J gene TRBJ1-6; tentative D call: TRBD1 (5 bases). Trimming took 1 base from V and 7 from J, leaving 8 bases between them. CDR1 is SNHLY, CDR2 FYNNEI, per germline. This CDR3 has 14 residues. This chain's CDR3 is CASSEGQGNSPLHF. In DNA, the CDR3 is TGTGCCAGCAGTGAAGGGCAGGGAAATTCACCCCTCCACTTT.

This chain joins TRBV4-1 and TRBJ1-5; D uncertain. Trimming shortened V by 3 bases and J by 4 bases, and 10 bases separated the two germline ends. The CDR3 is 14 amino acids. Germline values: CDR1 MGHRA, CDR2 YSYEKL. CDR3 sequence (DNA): TGCGCCAGCAGCCATTTTGACGGGAATCAGCCCCAGCATTTT. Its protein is CASSHFDGNQPQHF.

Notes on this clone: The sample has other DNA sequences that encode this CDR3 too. CDR3 sequence reads: CAWSVQGGGGYTF. The CDR3 DNA reads as TGTGCCTGGAGTGTACAGGGTGGAGGAGGCTACACCTTC. This sequence joins TRBV30 and TRBJ1-2, with D possibly being TRBD1 (6 bases). Germline V lookup: CDR1 GTSNPN, CDR2 SVGIG (reference sequence). This CDR3 contains 13 residues. Deletions cut 0 bases from V and 8 bases from J, with 13 bases between.

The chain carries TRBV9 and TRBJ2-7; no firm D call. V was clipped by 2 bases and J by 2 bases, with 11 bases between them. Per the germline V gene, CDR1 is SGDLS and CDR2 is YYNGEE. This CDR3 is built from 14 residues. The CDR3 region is CASSVTVTTYEQYF. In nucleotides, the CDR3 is TGTGCCAGCAGCGTCACCGTAACTACCTACGAGCAGTACTTC.

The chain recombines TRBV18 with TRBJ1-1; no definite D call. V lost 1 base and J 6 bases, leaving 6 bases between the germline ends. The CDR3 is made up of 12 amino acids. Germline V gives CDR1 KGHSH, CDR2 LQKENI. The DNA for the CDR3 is TGTGCCAGCTCACCACAAGACTCTGAAGCTTTCTTT. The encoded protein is CASSPQDSEAFF.

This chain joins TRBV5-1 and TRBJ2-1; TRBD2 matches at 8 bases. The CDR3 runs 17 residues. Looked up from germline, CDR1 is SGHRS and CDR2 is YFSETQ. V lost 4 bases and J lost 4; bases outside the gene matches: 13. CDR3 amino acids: CASSALGVAGGYNEQFF. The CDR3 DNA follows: TGCGCCAGCAGCGCGCTTGGGGTTGCGGGGGGTTACAATGAGCAGTTCTTC.

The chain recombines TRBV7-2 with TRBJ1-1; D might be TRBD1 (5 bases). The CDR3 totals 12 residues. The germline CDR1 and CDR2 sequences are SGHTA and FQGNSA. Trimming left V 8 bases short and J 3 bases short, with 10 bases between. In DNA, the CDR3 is TGTGCCAGCGGGACTTCAGACACTGAAGCTTTCTTT. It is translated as CASGTSDTEAFF.

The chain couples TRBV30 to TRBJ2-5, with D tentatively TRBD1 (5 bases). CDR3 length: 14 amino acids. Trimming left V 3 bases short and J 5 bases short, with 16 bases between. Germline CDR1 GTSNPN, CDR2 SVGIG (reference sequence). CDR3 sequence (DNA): TGTGCCTGGAGCGATACAGGTTTTGGGGAGACCCAGTACTTC. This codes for CAWSDTGFGETQYF.

This CDR3 is CASSVEGQGGSGNTIYF. As DNA, the CDR3 is TGTGCCAGCAGCGTAGAAGGGCAGGGTGGCTCTGGAAACACCATATATTTT. The V call is TRBV9, the J call TRBJ1-3; a weak D match, TRBD1 (5 bases). CDR1 and CDR2 from the germline V gene are SGDLS and YYNGEE. The CDR3 is 17 amino acids. Trimming removed 0 bases from V and 0 bases from J, with 13 bases in between.

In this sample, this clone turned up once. The CDR3 DNA is TGTGCCAGCAGCCGATCGGGACTAGCGGACGACAACAATGAGCAGTTCTTC. Its translation is CASSRSGLADDNNEQFF. The chain links TRBV4-2 to TRBJ2-1, with 11 bases identical to TRBD2. J gave up 5 bases and V 4 bases, and 10 bases lay outside the gene matches. CDR1 LGHNA and CDR2 YNFKEQ come from the germline V gene. This CDR3 spans 17 amino acids.

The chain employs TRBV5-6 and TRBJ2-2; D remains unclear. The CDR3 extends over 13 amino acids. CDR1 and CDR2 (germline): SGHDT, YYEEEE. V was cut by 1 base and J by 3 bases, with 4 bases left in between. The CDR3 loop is CASSLSHTGELFF. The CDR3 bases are TGTGCCAGCAGCTTGTCTCACACCGGGGAGCTGTTTTTT.

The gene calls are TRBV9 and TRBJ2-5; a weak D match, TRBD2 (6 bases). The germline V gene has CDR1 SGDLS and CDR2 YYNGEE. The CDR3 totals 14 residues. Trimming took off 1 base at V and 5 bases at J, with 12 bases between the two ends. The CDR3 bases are TGTGCCAGCAGCGTAACGAACGGGGGTGAGACCCAGTACTTC. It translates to CASSVTNGGETQYF.

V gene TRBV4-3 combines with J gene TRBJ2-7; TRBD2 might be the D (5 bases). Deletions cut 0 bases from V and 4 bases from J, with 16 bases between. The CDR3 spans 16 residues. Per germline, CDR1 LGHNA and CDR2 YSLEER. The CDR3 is CASSQDWAREGYEQYF. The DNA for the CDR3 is TGCGCCAGCAGCCAAGATTGGGCCCGGGAAGGGTACGAGCAGTACTTC.

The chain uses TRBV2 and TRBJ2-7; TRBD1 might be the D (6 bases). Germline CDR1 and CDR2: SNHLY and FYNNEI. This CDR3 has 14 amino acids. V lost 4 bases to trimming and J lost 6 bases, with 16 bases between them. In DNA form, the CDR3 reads TGTGCCAGCAGTGGATCGCGGACAGTCTTCGAGCAGTACTTC. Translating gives CASSGSRTVFEQYF.

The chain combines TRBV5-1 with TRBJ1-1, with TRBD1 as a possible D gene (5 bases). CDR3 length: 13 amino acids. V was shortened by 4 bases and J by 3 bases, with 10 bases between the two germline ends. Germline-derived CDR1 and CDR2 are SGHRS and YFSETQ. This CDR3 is CASSPGHDTEAFF. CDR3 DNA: TGCGCCAGCAGCCCCGGACACGACACTGAAGCTTTCTTT.

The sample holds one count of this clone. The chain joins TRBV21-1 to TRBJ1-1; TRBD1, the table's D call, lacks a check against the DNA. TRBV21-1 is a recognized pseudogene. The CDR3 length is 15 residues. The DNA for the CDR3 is TGTGCCAGCAGGCCCAGTGGGCAGGCTAACACTGAAGCTTTCTTT. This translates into CASRPSGQANTEAFF.

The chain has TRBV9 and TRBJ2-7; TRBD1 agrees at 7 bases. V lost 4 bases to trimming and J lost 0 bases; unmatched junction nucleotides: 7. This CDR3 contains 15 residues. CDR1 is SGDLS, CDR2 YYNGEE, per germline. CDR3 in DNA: TGTGCCAGCAGCTTTACCGGGACAGACTCCTACGAGCAGTACTTC. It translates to CASSFTGTDSYEQYF.